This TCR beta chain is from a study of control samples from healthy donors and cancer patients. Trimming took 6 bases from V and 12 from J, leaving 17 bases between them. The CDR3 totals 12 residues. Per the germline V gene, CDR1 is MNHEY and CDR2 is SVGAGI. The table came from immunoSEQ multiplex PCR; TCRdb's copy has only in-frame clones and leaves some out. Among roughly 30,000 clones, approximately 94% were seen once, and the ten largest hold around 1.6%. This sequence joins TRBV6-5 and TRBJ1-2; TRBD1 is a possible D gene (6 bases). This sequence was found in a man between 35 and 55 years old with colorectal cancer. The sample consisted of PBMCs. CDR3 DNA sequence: TGTGCCAGCAGCTTAACAGGGTACTCGAACACCTTC. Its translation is CASSLTGYSNTF.